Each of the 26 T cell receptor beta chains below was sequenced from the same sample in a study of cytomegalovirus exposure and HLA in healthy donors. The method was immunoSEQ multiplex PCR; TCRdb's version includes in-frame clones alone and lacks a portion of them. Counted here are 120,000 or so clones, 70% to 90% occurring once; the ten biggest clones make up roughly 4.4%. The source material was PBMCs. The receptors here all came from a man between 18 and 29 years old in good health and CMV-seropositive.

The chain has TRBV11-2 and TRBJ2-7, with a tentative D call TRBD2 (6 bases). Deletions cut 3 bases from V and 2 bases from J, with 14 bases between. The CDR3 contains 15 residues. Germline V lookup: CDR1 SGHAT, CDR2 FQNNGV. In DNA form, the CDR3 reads TGTGCCAGCAGCTTGGGGTTGGGGGAGGCCTACGAGCAGTACTTC. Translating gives CASSLGLGEAYEQYF.

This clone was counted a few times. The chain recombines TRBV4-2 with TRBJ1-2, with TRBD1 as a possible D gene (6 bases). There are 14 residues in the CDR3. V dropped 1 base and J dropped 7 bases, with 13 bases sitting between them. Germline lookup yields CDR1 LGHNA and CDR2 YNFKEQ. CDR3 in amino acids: CASSQVAGEGGYTF. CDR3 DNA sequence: TGTGCCAGCAGCCAAGTTGCAGGGGAGGGTGGCTACACCTTC.

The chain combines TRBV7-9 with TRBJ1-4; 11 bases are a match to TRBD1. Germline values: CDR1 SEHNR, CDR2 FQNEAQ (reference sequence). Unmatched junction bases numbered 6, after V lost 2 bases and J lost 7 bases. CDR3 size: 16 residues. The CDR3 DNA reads TGTGCCAGCAGCTTATTTCCGGGACAGGGGGGTGAAAAACTGTTTTTT. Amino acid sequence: CASSLFPGQGGEKLFF.

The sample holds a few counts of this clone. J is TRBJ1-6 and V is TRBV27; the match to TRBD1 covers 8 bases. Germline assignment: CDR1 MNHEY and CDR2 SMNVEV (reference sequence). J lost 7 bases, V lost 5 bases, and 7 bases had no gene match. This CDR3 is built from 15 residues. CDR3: CASSRNRGLNSPLHF. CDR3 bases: TGTGCCAGCAGTCGAAACAGGGGGTTGAATTCACCCCTCCACTTT.

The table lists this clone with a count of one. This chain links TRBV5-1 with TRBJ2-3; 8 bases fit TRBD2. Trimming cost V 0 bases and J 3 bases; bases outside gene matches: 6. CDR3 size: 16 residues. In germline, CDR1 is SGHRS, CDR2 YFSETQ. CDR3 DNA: TGCGCCAGCAGCTTGGGTGGACTAGCTGTGACAGATACGCAGTATTTT. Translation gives CASSLGGLAVTDTQYF.

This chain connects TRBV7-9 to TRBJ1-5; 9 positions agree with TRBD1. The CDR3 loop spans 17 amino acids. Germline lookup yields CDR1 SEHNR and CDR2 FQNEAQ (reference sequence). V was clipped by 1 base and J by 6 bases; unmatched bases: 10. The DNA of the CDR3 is TGTGCCAGCAGCTTAGGACAGGGGGGTTCCCACCGTCAGCCCCAGCATTTT. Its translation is CASSLGQGGSHRQPQHF. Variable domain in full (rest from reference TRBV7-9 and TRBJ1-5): DTGVSQNPRHKITKRGQNVTFRCDPISEHNRLYWYRQTLGQGPEFLTYFQNEAQLEKSRLLSDRFSAERPKGSFSTLEIQRTEQGDSAMYLCASSLGQGGSHRQPQHFGDGTRLSIL.

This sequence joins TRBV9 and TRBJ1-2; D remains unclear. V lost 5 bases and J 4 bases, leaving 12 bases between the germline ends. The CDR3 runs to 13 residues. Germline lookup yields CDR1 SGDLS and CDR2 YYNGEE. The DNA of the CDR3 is TGTGCCAGCAGAAAGACTTCTGGCTATGGCTACACCTTC. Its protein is CASRKTSGYGYTF.

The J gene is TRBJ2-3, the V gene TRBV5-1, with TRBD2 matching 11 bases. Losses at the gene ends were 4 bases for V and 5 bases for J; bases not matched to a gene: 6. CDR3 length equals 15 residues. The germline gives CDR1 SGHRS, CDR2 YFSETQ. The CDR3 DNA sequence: TGCGCCAGCAGCCCTAGCGGGGGGTTGATAGATACGCAGTATTTT. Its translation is CASSPSGGLIDTQYF.

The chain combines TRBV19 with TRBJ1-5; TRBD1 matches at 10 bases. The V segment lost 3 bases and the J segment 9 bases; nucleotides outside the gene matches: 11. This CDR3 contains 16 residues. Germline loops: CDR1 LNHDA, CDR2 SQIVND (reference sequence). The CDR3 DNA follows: TGTGCCAGTAGTATTTCCGGGACAGGGGATGTTACGCCCCAGCATTTT. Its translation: CASSISGTGDVTPQHF.

CDR3 residues: CSVAGLSDYNEQFF. The CDR3 nucleotides read TGCAGCGTAGCCGGACTATCAGACTACAATGAGCAGTTCTTC. The chain uses TRBV29-1 and TRBJ2-1; possible D gene TRBD2, 6 bases. The germline V gene encodes CDR1 SQVTM and CDR2 ANQGSEA. There are 14 residues in the CDR3. Trimming cost V 6 bases and J 3 bases, with 15 bases left between them.

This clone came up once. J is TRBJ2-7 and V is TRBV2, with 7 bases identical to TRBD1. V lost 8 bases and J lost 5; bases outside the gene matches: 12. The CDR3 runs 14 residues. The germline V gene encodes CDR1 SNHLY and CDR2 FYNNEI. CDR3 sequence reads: CASERDSARNEQYF. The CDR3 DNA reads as TGTGCCAGCGAAAGGGACAGCGCTCGGAACGAGCAGTACTTC.

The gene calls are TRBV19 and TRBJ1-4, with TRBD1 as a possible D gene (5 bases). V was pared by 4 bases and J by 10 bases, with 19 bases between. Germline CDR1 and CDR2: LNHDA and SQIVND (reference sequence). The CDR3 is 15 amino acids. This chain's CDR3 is CASSTPTSLGGKLFF. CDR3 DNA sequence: TGTGCCAGTAGTACGCCGACAAGCTTGGGGGGAAAACTGTTTTTT.

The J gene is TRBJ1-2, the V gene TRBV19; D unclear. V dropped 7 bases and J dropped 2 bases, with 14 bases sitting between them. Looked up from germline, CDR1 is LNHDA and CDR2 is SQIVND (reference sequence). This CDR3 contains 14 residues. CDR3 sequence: CASTRRPGNYGYTF. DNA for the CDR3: TGTGCCAGTACCAGGAGGCCGGGGAACTATGGCTACACCTTC.

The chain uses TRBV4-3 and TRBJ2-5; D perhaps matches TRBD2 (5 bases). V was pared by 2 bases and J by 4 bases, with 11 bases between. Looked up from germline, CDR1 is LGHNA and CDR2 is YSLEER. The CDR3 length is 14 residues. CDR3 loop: CASSQSLVGETQYF. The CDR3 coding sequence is TGCGCCAGCAGCCAATCACTAGTGGGAGAGACCCAGTACTTC.

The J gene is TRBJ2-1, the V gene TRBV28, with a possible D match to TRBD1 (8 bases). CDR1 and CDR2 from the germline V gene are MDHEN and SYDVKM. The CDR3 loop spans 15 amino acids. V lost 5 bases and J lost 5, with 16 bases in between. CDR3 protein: CASSEQGGLHNEQFF. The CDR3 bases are TGTGCCAGCAGTGAACAGGGGGGGCTTCACAATGAGCAGTTCTTC.

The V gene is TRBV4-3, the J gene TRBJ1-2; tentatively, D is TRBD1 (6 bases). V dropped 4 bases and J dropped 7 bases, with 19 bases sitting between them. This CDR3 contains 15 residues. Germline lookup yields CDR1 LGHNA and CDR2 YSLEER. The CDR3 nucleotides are TGCGCCAGCAGCCGGGACACCGGGGACCTCTCTGGCTACACCTTC. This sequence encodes CASSRDTGDLSGYTF.

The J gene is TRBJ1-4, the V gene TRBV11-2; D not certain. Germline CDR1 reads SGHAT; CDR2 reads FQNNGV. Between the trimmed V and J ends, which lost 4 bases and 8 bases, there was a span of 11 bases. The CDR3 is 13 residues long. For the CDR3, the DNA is TGTGCCAGCAGCTCCGGGGTTGGGGAAAAACTGTTTTTT. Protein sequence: CASSSGVGEKLFF.

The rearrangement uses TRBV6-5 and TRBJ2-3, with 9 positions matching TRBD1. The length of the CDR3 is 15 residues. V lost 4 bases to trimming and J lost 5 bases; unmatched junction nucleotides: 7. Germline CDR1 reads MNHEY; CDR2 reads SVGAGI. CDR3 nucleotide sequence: TGTGCCAGCAGTTTAACAGGGGGCTATGGAGATACGCAGTATTTT. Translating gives CASSLTGGYGDTQYF.

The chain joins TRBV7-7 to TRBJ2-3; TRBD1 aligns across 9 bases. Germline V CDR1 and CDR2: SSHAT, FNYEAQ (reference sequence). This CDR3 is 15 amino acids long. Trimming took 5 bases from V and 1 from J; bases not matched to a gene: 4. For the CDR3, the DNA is TGTGCCAGCAGCCGACGACAGGGGGGCACAGATACGCAGTATTTT. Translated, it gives CASSRRQGGTDTQYF.

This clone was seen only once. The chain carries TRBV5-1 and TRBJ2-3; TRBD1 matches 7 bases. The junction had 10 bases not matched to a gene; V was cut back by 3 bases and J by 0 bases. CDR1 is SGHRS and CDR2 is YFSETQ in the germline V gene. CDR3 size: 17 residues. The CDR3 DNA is TGCGCCAGCAGCTGGCGGTCGGGACAGACTAGCACAGATACGCAGTATTTT. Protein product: CASSWRSGQTSTDTQYF.

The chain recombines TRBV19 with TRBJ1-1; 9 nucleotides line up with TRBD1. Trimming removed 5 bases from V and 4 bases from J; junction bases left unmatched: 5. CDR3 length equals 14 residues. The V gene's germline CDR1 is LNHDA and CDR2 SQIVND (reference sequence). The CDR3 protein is CASSWGQGPTEAFF. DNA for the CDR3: TGTGCCAGTAGTTGGGGACAGGGTCCCACTGAAGCTTTCTTT.

CDR3 nucleotide sequence: TGTGCCAGCAGTTTATCGTCAGCGACTTTGGGTGGGTGGGAAAAACTGTTTTTT. Residues: CASSLSSATLGGWEKLFF. The rearrangement links TRBV27 to TRBJ1-4, with D unresolved. The CDR3 runs to 18 residues. Trimming shortened V by 0 bases and J by 8 bases, and 22 bases separated the two germline ends. Per the germline V gene, CDR1 is MNHEY and CDR2 is SMNVEV (reference sequence).

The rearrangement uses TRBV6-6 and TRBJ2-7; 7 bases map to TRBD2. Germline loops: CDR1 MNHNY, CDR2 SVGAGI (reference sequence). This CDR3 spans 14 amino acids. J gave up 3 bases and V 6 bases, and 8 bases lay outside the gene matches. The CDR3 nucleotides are TGTGCCAGCAGGGGCGGGGGTTGGTACTACGAGCAGTACTTC. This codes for CASRGGGWYYEQYF.

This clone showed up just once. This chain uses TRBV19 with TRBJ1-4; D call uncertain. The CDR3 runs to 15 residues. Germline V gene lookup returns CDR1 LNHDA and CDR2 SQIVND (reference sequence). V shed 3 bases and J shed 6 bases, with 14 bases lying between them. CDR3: CASSIEGNVDEKLFF. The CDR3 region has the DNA TGTGCCAGTAGTATCGAGGGAAATGTCGATGAAAAACTGTTTTTT.

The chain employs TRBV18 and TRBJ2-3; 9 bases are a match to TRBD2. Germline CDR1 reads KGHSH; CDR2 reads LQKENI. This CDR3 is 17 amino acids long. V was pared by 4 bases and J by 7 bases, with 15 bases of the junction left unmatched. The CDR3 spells CASSLDLSGGQGNTQYF. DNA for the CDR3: TGTGCCAGCTCACTCGATCTCAGCGGGGGGCAGGGAAATACGCAGTATTTT.

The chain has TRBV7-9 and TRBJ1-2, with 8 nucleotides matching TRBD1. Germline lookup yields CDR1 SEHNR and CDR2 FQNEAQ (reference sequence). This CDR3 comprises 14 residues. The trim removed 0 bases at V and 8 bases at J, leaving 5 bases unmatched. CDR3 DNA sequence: TGTGCCAGCAGCTTAGCTAACAGGGGGAAAGGCTACACCTTC. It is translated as CASSLANRGKGYTF.